This T cell receptor (beta chain) was identified during a study of blood T cell repertoires in COVID-19. Study as a whole: Researchers got acute and convalescent COVID-19 samples from the United States, Italy and Spain. From T cells, B-cell-depleted T cells, or PBMCs came the material, which was cDNA or gDNA.

CDR3 length: 14 amino acids. V dropped 4 bases and J dropped 3 bases, with 12 bases sitting between them. The germline gives CDR1 LGHDT, CDR2 YNNKEL (reference sequence). Repertoires were generated with immunoSEQ multiplex PCR, while TCRdb's copy carries only in-frame clones and drops some. This table has about 270,000 clones, roughly 85% appearing once. The TCR comes from a woman aged 65 to 85 with acute or convalescent COVID-19. Sequencing input: peripheral blood. The V gene is TRBV3-1 (or the pseudogene TRBV3-2), the J gene TRBJ1-2; TRBD1 is a possible D gene (5 bases). Here the CDR3 DNA reads TGTGCCAGCAGCCTGGGGACGGGGGACTATGGCTACACCTTC. Protein product: CASSLGTGDYGYTF.